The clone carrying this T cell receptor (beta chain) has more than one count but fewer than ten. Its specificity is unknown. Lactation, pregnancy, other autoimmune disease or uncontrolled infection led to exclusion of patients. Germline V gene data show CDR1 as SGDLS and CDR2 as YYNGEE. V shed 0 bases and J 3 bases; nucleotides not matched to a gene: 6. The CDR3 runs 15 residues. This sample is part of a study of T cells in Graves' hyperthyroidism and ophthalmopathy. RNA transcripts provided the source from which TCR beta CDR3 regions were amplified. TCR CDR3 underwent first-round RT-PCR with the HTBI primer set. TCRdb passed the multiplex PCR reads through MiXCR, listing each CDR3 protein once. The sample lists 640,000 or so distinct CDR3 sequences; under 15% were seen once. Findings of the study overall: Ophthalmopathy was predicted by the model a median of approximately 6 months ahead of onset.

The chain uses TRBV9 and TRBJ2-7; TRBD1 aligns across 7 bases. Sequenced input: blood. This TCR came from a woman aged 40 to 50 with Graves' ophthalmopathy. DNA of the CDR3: TGTGCCAGCAGCGTAGAGGGGGACAGTAGCTACGAGCAGTACTTC. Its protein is CASSVEGDSSYEQYF. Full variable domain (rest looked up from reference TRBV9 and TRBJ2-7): DSGVTQTPKHLITATGQRVTLRCSPRSGDLSVYWYQQSLDQGLQFLIQYYNGEERAKGNILERFSAQQFPDLHSELNLSSLELGDSALYFCASSVEGDSSYEQYFGPGTRLTVT.